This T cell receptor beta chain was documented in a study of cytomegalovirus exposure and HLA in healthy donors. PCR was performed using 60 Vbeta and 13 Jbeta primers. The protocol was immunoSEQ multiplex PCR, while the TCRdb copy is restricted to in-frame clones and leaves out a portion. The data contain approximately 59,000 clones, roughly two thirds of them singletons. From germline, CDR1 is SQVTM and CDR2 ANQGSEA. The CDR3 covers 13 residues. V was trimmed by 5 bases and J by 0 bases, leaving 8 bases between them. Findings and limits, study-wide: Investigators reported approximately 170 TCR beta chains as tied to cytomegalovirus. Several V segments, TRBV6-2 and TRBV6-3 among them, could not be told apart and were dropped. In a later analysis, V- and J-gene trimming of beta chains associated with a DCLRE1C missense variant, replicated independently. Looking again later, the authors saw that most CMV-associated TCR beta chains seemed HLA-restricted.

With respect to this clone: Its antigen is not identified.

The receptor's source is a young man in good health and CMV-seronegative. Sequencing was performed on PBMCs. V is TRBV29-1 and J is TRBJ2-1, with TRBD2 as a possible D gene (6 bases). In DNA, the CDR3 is TGCAGCGTTCGGGACTCCTCCTACAATGAGCAGTTCTTC. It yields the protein CSVRDSSYNEQFF.